The 23 T cell receptor beta chains given below trace back to one sample, sequenced in a study of blood T cell repertoires in COVID-19. The table came from immunoSEQ multiplex PCR; TCRdb's copy has only in-frame clones and leaves some out. The sample holds around 250,000 clones, approximately 80% seen once. The sample consisted of peripheral blood. The receptors come from a woman under 30 with acute or convalescent COVID-19.

The chain couples TRBV3-1 (or the pseudogene TRBV3-2) to TRBJ2-1; 7 bases are shared with TRBD1. The germline V gene encodes CDR1 LGHDT and CDR2 YNNKEL (reference sequence). CDR3 length: 15 residues. The J segment lost 9 bases and the V segment lost 0 bases, leaving 8 bases of the junction unmatched. This CDR3 reads CASSQDATGFREQFF. CDR3 coding DNA: TGTGCCAGCAGCCAAGACGCGACAGGGTTCCGTGAGCAGTTCTTC.

This clone was detected only once. This CDR3 is CASSYGGGLNYGYTF. The CDR3 coding sequence is TGTGCCAGCAGTTACGGGGGGGGGCTTAACTATGGCTACACCTTC. The chain is built from TRBV6-5 and TRBJ1-2; D is perhaps TRBD1 (6 bases). V lost 2 bases and J 1 base, leaving 11 bases between the germline ends. The CDR3 has 15 amino acids. The germline V gene has CDR1 MNHEY and CDR2 SVGAGI.

The CDR3 loop reads CASSQRQIMNTEAFF. In DNA form, the CDR3 reads TGTGCCAGCAGCCAGAGACAGATTATGAACACTGAAGCTTTCTTT. The chain combines TRBV3-1 (or the pseudogene TRBV3-2) with TRBJ1-1; the D gene is possibly TRBD1 (5 bases). This CDR3 contains 15 residues. CDR1 LGHDT and CDR2 YNNKEL come from the germline V gene (reference sequence). The V and J ends lost 3 bases and 0 bases respectively, with 11 bases between them.

V usage is TRBV6-2 or TRBV6-3 and J usage is TRBJ2-2; TRBD1 is a possible D gene (6 bases). The CDR3 is made up of 15 amino acids. V lost 5 bases, J lost 4 bases, and 14 bases lay in between. Germline CDR1 and CDR2: MNHEY and SVGEGT. The CDR3 DNA follows: TGTGCCAGCAGTGGGCAGGGGATAGGCACCGGGGAGCTGTTTTTT. Translation gives CASSGQGIGTGELFF.

This chain connects TRBV10-2 to TRBJ2-3, with 10 bases fitting TRBD2. The CDR3 has 14 residues. The ends lost 0 bases at V and 8 bases at J; junction bases unmatched: 2. The V gene's germline CDR1 is WSHSY and CDR2 SAAADI. The CDR3 loop is CASSESLAGVTQYF. The CDR3 DNA is TGCGCCAGCAGTGAGTCCCTAGCGGGAGTTACGCAGTATTTT.

The chain employs TRBV7-8 and TRBJ2-1; tentatively, D is TRBD2 (6 bases). The CDR3 is 15 amino acids. Germline assignment: CDR1 SGHVS and CDR2 FQNEAQ. V was trimmed by 3 bases and J by 6 bases, leaving 15 bases between them. The CDR3 sequence: CASSLTRFALNEQFF. CDR3 coding DNA: TGTGCCAGCAGCTTGACTAGGTTTGCCCTCAATGAGCAGTTCTTC. The complete variable domain, with remaining parts taken from reference TRBV7-8 and TRBJ2-1, reads GAGVSQSPRYKVAKRGQDVALRCDPISGHVSLFWYQQALGQGPEFLTYFQNEAQLDKSGLPSDRFFAERPEGSVSTLKIQRTQQEDSAVYLCASSLTRFALNEQFFGPGTRLTVL.

The rearrangement uses TRBV12-3 or TRBV12-4 and TRBJ1-1; D is unresolved. This CDR3 is 13 amino acids long. The V and J ends lost 5 bases and 1 base respectively, with 8 bases between them. In DNA form, the CDR3 reads TGTGCCAGCAGTCACGCGGGGAACACTGAAGCTTTCTTT. Protein product: CASSHAGNTEAFF.

DNA for the CDR3: TGTGCCAGCAGCTTAGGGCAGGGAGGCTCGCCCCTCCACTTT. Translation gives CASSLGQGGSPLHF. The genes are TRBV7-9 and TRBJ1-6; tentative D call: TRBD1 (5 bases). The CDR3 spans 14 residues. Trimming removed 1 base at V and 13 bases at J, with 14 bases between. CDR1 and CDR2 (germline): SEHNR, FQNEAQ (reference sequence).

V gene TRBV7-9 combines with J gene TRBJ1-1; D unclear. The CDR3 is 13 amino acids. Trimming pared 1 base from V and 2 bases from J, leaving 5 bases between. In germline, CDR1 is SEHNR, CDR2 FQNEAQ (reference sequence). The CDR3 bases are TGTGCCAGCAGCTTAGATAGTAACACTGAAGCTTTCTTT. Translating gives CASSLDSNTEAFF.

The chain is built from TRBV29-1 and TRBJ1-2; 7 bases line up with TRBD1. Germline lookup yields CDR1 SQVTM and CDR2 ANQGSEA. Trimming removed 7 bases from V and 5 bases from J; junction bases left unmatched: 10. The CDR3 totals 13 residues. The CDR3 spells CSAGPGGLYGYTF. The CDR3 coding sequence is TGCAGCGCTGGTCCAGGGGGGCTTTATGGCTACACCTTC. The variable domain in full, with the rest retrieved from reference TRBV29-1 and TRBJ1-2, is SAVISQKPSRDICQRGTSLTIQCQVDSQVTMMFWYRQQPGQSLTLIATANQGSEATYESGFVIDKFPISRPNLTFSTLTVSNMSPEDSSIYLCSAGPGGLYGYTFGSGTRLTVV.

The chain is built from TRBV7-9 and TRBJ2-7; D might be TRBD1 (5 bases). The ends were cut back, 4 bases at V and 4 bases at J, with 14 bases in the middle. The CDR3 is made up of 14 amino acids. From germline, CDR1 is SEHNR and CDR2 FQNEAQ (reference sequence). Here the CDR3 reads CASSSLGVGYEQYF. Here the CDR3 DNA reads TGTGCCAGCAGCTCCTTAGGGGTTGGTTACGAGCAGTACTTC.

V usage is TRBV25-1 and J usage is TRBJ2-5; 7 nucleotides line up with TRBD1. The CDR3 is made up of 17 amino acids. Germline CDR1 is MGHDK and CDR2 is SYGVNS. The V segment lost 3 bases and the J segment 2 bases; nucleotides outside the gene matches: 12. The CDR3 nucleotides read TGTGCCAGCAGTGAGGGTGGGACGGGACAGCAACAAGAGACCCAGTACTTC. Its protein product is CASSEGGTGQQQETQYF.

The gene calls are TRBV7-9 and TRBJ2-7, with D hard to call. Trimming left V 5 bases short and J 0 bases short, with 8 bases between. The length of the CDR3 is 13 residues. In germline, CDR1 is SEHNR, CDR2 FQNEAQ (reference sequence). The CDR3 here is CASSLGVSYEQYF. The CDR3 DNA reads as TGTGCCAGCAGCCTGGGCGTCTCCTACGAGCAGTACTTC.

The rearrangement links TRBV30 to TRBJ1-1, with TRBD1 as a possible D gene (5 bases). The CDR3 runs to 12 residues. V was shortened by 0 bases and J by 12 bases, with 14 bases between the two germline ends. Germline V gene lookup returns CDR1 GTSNPN and CDR2 SVGIG (reference sequence). The CDR3 DNA sequence: TGTGCCTGGAGTGTTGGGAAGGGGATGACTTTCTTT. This sequence encodes CAWSVGKGMTFF.

This chain connects TRBV11-3 to TRBJ2-3; 8 bases map to TRBD2. This CDR3 has 15 amino acids. J lost 4 bases, V lost 5 bases, and 8 bases had no gene match. The germline gives CDR1 SGHNT, CDR2 YENEEA. CDR3 nucleotide sequence: TGTGCCAGCAGCCAAGCGGGAGAGGGGGCAGATACGCAGTATTTT. Its translation is CASSQAGEGADTQYF.

This clone was seen a handful of times. This chain joins TRBV19 and TRBJ2-2, with 8 bases lining up with TRBD1. The germline V gene has CDR1 LNHDA and CDR2 SQIVND (reference sequence). After removal of 5 bases from V and 1 base from J, the junction contained 9 bases not matched to a gene. CDR3 length equals 17 residues. CDR3 sequence (DNA): TGTGCCAGTAGTGGACAGGGAACGGGTTTGAACACCGGGGAGCTGTTTTTT. Translating it yields CASSGQGTGLNTGELFF.

This chain links TRBV29-1 with TRBJ1-2, with D perhaps matching TRBD1 (6 bases). V was cut by 7 bases and J by 7 bases, with 16 bases left in between. There are 12 residues in the CDR3. CDR1 and CDR2 (germline): SQVTM, ANQGSEA. CDR3 residues: CSAPGGRGGYTF. CDR3 in DNA: TGCAGCGCGCCGGGAGGCAGGGGTGGCTACACCTTC. Based on the CDR3 plus reference TRBV29-1 and TRBJ1-2, the full variable domain is SAVISQKPSRDICQRGTSLTIQCQVDSQVTMMFWYRQQPGQSLTLIATANQGSEATYESGFVIDKFPISRPNLTFSTLTVSNMSPEDSSIYLCSAPGGRGGYTFGSGTRLTVV.

The V call is TRBV9, the J call TRBJ2-1, with TRBD2 matching 10 bases. The J segment lost 7 bases and the V segment lost 4 bases, leaving 11 bases of the junction unmatched. Germline lookup yields CDR1 SGDLS and CDR2 YYNGEE. The CDR3 sequence is 16 residues long. The CDR3 DNA reads TGTGCCAGCAGCACCCTAGCGGGAGCGGCAGTGAATGAGCAGTTCTTC. Translating it yields CASSTLAGAAVNEQFF.

V is TRBV5-6 and J is TRBJ2-7; D unresolved. Germline assignment: CDR1 SGHDT and CDR2 YYEEEE. V gave up 4 bases and J gave up 6 bases, with 11 bases separating them. This CDR3 comprises 12 residues. CDR3: CASSPQAGEQYF. The CDR3 DNA sequence: TGTGCCAGCAGCCCGCAAGCCGGCGAGCAGTACTTC.

The V call is TRBV5-1, the J call TRBJ2-7; 8 bases line up with TRBD2. With V trimmed by 1 base and J by 3 bases, 3 bases remained unmatched. Germline V lookup: CDR1 SGHRS, CDR2 YFSETQ. CDR3 length: 14 amino acids. The CDR3: CASSLRLAGYEQYF. The CDR3 region has the DNA TGCGCCAGCAGCTTGCGGCTAGCGGGCTACGAGCAGTACTTC. Combining the CDR3 with reference TRBV5-1 and TRBJ2-7 gives the whole variable domain KAGVTQTPRYLIKTRGQQVTLSCSPISGHRSVSWYQQTPGQGLQFLFEYFSETQRNKGNFPGRFSGRQFSNSRSEMNVSTLELGDSALYLCASSLRLAGYEQYFGPGTRLTVT.

This clone has a handful of counts. V gene TRBV7-2 combines with J gene TRBJ2-5, with 10 bases fitting TRBD2. The germline CDR1 and CDR2 sequences are SGHTA and FQGNSA. Trimming took 4 bases from V and 5 from J; bases not matched to a gene: 16. The CDR3 runs 18 residues. The CDR3, as DNA: TGTGCCAGCAGCTGGGGCTCGGAGAGCGGGAGGGCCCGGGAGACCCAGTACTTC. It codes for CASSWGSESGRARETQYF.

The chain uses TRBV6-5 and TRBJ2-5; D is uncertain. This CDR3 has 13 amino acids. V was cut by 7 bases and J by 2 bases, with 11 bases left in between. The germline V gene has CDR1 MNHEY and CDR2 SVGAGI. CDR3 region: CASNRQDQETQYF. The CDR3 coding sequence is TGTGCCAGCAATCGGCAGGATCAAGAGACCCAGTACTTC.

This rearrangement joins TRBV2 to TRBJ2-7; 10 nucleotides agree with TRBD2. The trim removed 5 bases at V and 4 bases at J, leaving 2 bases unmatched. Germline V lookup: CDR1 SNHLY, CDR2 FYNNEI. The CDR3 covers 13 residues. DNA for the CDR3: TGTGCCAGCAGTCGGACTAGCGGTTACGAGCAGTACTTC. It specifies CASSRTSGYEQYF.